The present entry profiles one T cell receptor beta chain with its context. What it binds is unknown. TCRdb analysed the reads with MiXCR anew, one entry per CDR3 protein. The sample records 850 to 1,200 distinct CDR3 sequences, approximately 80% being singletons. V lost 0 bases to trimming and J lost 7 bases, with 13 bases between them. This CDR3 contains 15 residues. Per the germline V gene, CDR1 is LNHNV and CDR2 is YYDKDF (reference sequence). PBMC-extracted RNA yielded the TCR library. This specimen belongs to a study of regulatory T cells in long-lasting Graves disease. Study-wide results and limits: Among samples with persistent disease, TRBV28, TRBJ1-2 and TRBJ2-5 were favored. Newly diagnosed patients shared 966 public clonotypes; persistent patients shared about 2,700.

The specimen was peripheral blood mononuclear cells (PBMCs), collected with antithyroid drug treatment, in newly diagnosed or persistent Graves disease (not recorded which). This receptor was identified in a woman aged 35-65 years with Graves disease. The chain uses TRBV15 and TRBJ2-1, with a weak D call TRBD2 (6 bases). The CDR3 region is CATSRDGGEWNEQFF. The CDR3 DNA reads TGTGCCACCAGCAGAGATGGCGGGGAGTGGAATGAGCAGTTCTTC.